The T cell receptor beta chain described here comes from a study of blood T cell repertoires in COVID-19. V lost 4 bases, J lost 6 bases, and 15 bases lay in between. There are 14 residues in the CDR3. Germline V lookup: CDR1 WSHSY, CDR2 SAAADI. Assay: immunoSEQ multiplex PCR; the TCRdb copy retains only in-frame clones and omits some. The sample records about 410,000 clones, more than 80% being singletons. The gene calls are TRBV10-2 and TRBJ1-2; D perhaps matches TRBD1 (6 bases). This TCR derives from a woman in her 30s with active or convalescent COVID-19. The sample taken for sequencing was peripheral blood. CDR3 in DNA: TGCGCCAGCAGTGTAGGGGGACGAGGAAATGGCTACACCTTC. As protein: CASSVGGRGNGYTF.